Listed below are T cell receptor beta chains from one sample, sequenced in a study of OX40 agonist ivuxolimab in advanced cancers. Repertoires were generated with immunoSEQ multiplex PCR, while TCRdb's copy carries only in-frame clones and drops some. There are over 35,000 clones in the sample; around 91% occur only once, and approximately 4.6% lies in the top ten. Sequences were derived from CD4+ or CD8+ T cells sorted from blood, sampled in a trial of the OX40 agonist ivuxolimab. These receptors were collected from an adult with an advanced solid tumor such as melanoma, head and neck, liver or kidney cancer. CDR3s include the opening cysteine and the closing phenylalanine or tryptophan. Fields, in order: J gene, clone size, V gene, D gene, CDR3 length, CDR3 DNA, CDR3 protein. A D gene is named only where the DNA matches it firmly. Size is stated for part of the rows, as once, few or many counts, or as a class when the clone is expanded.

TRBJ2-2,-,TRBV4-2,TRBD2,17,TGTGCCAGCAGCCAAGTTAGCGGGGGTGCGAACACCGGGGAGCTGTTTTTT,CASSQVSGGANTGELFF
TRBJ2-3,-,TRBV5-1,TRBD2,16,TGCGCCAGCAGCCCCTCCCTAGCGGGAGGATTGGATACGCAGTATTTT,CASSPSLAGGLDTQYF
TRBJ2-7,-,TRBV18,TRBD1,15,TGTGCCAGCTCAGACGGGACAGGACATTCCTACGAGCAGTACTTC,CASSDGTGHSYEQYF
TRBJ1-2,-,TRBV19,-,16,TGTGCCAGTAGTTCTCATATGGGACAACGTAACTATGGCTACACCTTC,CASSSHMGQRNYGYTF
TRBJ1-3,once,TRBV28,TRBD1,16,TGTGCCAGCAGTCGGACAGGCGAGATCTCTGGAAACACCATATATTTT,CASSRTGEISGNTIYF
TRBJ1-1,-,TRBV5-4,-,15,TGTGCCAGCAGCTTGGACACGGGATTGAACACTGAAGCTTTCTTT,CASSLDTGLNTEAFF
TRBJ2-1,-,TRBV5-1,TRBD2,15,TGCGCCAGCAGGCCCGTAGCGGGAGCATTCAATGAGCAGTTCTTC,CASRPVAGAFNEQFF
TRBJ2-7,few,TRBV2,-,14,TGTGCCAGCAGTGAAGGTTTGGACGTCTACGAGCAGTACTTC,CASSEGLDVYEQYF
TRBJ2-2,-,TRBV6-1,TRBD2,15,TGTGCCAGCAGGAATCGGGACTACAACACCGGGGAGCTGTTTTTT,CASRNRDYNTGELFF
TRBJ2-5,-,TRBV5-6,-,13,TGTGCCAGCAGCTTGTATCACAGGGATAACCAGTACTTC,CASSLYHRDNQYF
TRBJ1-2,-,TRBV27,-,13,TGTGCCAGCTCCCGGTCTCCAGGGAACGGCTACACCTTC,CASSRSPGNGYTF
TRBJ2-1,-,TRBV10-2,TRBD2,14,TGCGCCAGCAGTGGACTAGCGGCTTACAATGAGCAGTTCTTC,CASSGLAAYNEQFF
TRBJ2-1,-,TRBV2,TRBD2,13,TGTGCCAGCAGTGAGGTCTGGGAGGGTGAGCAGTTCTTC,CASSEVWEGEQFF
TRBJ1-2,once,TRBV2,TRBD1,14,TGTGCCAGCAGTCCGACAGGGGGCAACTATGGCTACACCTTC,CASSPTGGNYGYTF
TRBJ1-5,-,TRBV19,-,12,TGTGCCAGTAGCGGTAGCAATCAGCCCCAGCATTTT,CASSGSNQPQHF
TRBJ1-5,-,TRBV6-1,-,13,TGTGCCAGCAAGGTATCGGGGATCGGGCCCCAGCATTTT,CASKVSGIGPQHF
TRBJ2-7,-,TRBV6-5,TRBD2,15,TGTGCCAGCAGTTTGGGGACTAGCGGCCTTTACGAGCAGTACTTC,CASSLGTSGLYEQYF
TRBJ2-1,-,TRBV5-1,TRBD1,14,TGCGCCAGCAGCCCAGGGGGTACCTACAATGAGCAGTTCTTC,CASSPGGTYNEQFF